This record looks at one T cell receptor (beta chain) sequence and its context. Other DNA sequences in the same sample also yield this CDR3. The sample comes from a study of cytomegalovirus exposure and HLA in healthy donors. The V segment lost 6 bases and the J segment 0 bases; nucleotides outside the gene matches: 2. The CDR3 spans 14 residues. The germline V gene has CDR1 LNHDA and CDR2 SQIVND (reference sequence). The PCR employed 60 Vbeta primers together with 13 Jbeta primers. The repertoire was sequenced with immunoSEQ multiplex PCR; TCRdb's copy has only in-frame clones and lacks some. This sample carries about 160,000 clones, approximately 78% of them seen once, and the ten largest clones take about 2.4%.

Sequenced: PBMCs. V gene TRBV19 combines with J gene TRBJ2-3; 8 nucleotides agree with TRBD2. This clonotype was sampled from a male donor in good health and CMV-seronegative. CDR3 protein: CASSTSGSTDTQYF. CDR3 nucleotide sequence: TGTGCCAGTAGCACTAGCGGTAGCACAGATACGCAGTATTTT. Combining the CDR3 with reference TRBV19 and TRBJ2-3 gives the whole variable domain DGGITQSPKYLFRKEGQNVTLSCEQNLNHDAMYWYRQDPGQGLRLIYYSQIVNDFQKGDIAEGYSVSREKKESFPLTVTSAQKNPTAFYLCASSTSGSTDTQYFGPGTRLTVL.